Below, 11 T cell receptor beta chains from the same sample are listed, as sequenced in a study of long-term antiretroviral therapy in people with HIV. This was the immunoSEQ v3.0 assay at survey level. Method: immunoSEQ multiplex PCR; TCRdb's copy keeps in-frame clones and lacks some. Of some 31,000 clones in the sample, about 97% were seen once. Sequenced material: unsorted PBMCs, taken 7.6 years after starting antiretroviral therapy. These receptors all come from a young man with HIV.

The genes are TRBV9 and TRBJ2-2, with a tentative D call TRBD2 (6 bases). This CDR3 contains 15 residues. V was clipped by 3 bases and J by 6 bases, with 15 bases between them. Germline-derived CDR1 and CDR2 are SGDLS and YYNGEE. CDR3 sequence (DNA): TGTGCCAGCAGCGCGACTAGTGTGGGGGCCGGGGAGCTGTTTTTT. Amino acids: CASSATSVGAGELFF.

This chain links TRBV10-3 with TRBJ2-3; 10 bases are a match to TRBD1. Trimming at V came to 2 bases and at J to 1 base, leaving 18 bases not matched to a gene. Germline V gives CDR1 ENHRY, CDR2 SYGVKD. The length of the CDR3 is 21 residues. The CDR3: CAISEPGSRDRGLVRTDTQYF. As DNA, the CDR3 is TGTGCCATCAGTGAGCCTGGGTCCCGGGACAGGGGATTGGTACGCACAGATACGCAGTATTTT.

Here the CDR3 DNA reads TGTGCCAGCAGTGAGATCTACGAGCAGTACTTC. Translation gives CASSEIYEQYF. The J gene is TRBJ2-7, the V gene TRBV13; no clear D gene. The CDR3 has 11 residues. Per the germline V gene, CDR1 is PRHDT and CDR2 is FYEKMQ (reference sequence). V was cut by 6 bases and J by 3 bases, with 6 bases left in between.

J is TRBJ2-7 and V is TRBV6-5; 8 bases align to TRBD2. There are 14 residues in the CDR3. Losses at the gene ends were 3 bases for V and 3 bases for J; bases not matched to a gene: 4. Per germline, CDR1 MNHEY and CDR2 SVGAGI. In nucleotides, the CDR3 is TGTGCCAGCAGTTATAGGGCGGGGGGCTACGAGCAGTACTTC. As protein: CASSYRAGGYEQYF.

CDR3 bases: TGTGCCACCAGCCCGGGGGACAGGGGTGAAAAACTGTTTTTT. Translation gives CATSPGDRGEKLFF. V gene TRBV15 combines with J gene TRBJ1-4, with 10 bases identical to TRBD1. The CDR3 runs to 14 residues. Trimming removed 5 bases from V and 7 bases from J; junction bases left unmatched: 4. CDR1 and CDR2 from the germline V gene are LNHNV and YYDKDF (reference sequence).

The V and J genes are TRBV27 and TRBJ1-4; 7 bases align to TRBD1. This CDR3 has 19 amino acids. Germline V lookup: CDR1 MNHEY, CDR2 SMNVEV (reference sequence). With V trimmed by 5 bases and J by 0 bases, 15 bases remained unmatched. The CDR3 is CASSPGGQGPFATNEKLFF. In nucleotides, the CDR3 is TGTGCCAGCAGTCCAGGGGGGCAGGGCCCGTTTGCAACTAATGAAAAACTGTTTTTT.

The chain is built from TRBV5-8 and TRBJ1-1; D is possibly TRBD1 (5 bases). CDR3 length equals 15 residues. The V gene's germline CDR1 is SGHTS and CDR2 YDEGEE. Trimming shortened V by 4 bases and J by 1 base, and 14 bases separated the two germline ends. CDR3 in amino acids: CASSPPKGPNTEAFF. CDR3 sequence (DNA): TGTGCCAGCAGCCCGCCTAAGGGGCCGAACACTGAAGCTTTCTTT. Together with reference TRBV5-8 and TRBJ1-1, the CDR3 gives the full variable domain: EAGVTQSPTHLIKTRGQQATLRCSPISGHTSVYWYQQALGLGLQFLLWYDEGEERNRGNFPPRFSGRQFPNYSSELNVNALELEDSALYLCASSPPKGPNTEAFFGQGTRLTVV.

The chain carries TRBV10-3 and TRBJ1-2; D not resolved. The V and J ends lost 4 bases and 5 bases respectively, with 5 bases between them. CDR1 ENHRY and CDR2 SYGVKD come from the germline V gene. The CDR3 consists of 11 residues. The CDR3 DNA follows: TGTGCCATCAGTGGCCAGTATGGCTACACCTTC. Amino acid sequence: CAISGQYGYTF.

In nucleotides, the CDR3 is TGCGCCAGCAGCCACCCGGGACAGGGTCCAGAAAAACTGTTTTTT. This gives the protein CASSHPGQGPEKLFF. The chain has TRBV4-3 and TRBJ1-4; TRBD1 matches 9 bases. The CDR3 extends over 15 amino acids. CDR1 and CDR2 from the germline V gene are LGHNA and YSLEER. With 3 bases clipped from V and 8 bases from J, the junction kept 7 bases outside the gene matches.

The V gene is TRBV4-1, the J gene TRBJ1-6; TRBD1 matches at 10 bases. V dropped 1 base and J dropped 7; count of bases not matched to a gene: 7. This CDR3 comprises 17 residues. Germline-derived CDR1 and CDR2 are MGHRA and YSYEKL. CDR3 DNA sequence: TGCGCCAGCAGCCAAGGTTCCGGGACAGGGGAGAATTCACCCCTCCACTTT. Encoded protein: CASSQGSGTGENSPLHF.

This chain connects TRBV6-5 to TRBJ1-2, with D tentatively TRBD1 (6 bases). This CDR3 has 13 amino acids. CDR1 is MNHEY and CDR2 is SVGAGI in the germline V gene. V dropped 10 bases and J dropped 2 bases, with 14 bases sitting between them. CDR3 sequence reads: CATGWTENYGYTF. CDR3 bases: TGTGCCACCGGATGGACAGAAAACTATGGCTACACCTTC.